The entry that follows covers one TCR beta chain sequence. These data are taken from a study of OX40 agonist ivuxolimab in advanced cancers. Using immunoSEQ multiplex PCR, the repertoire was profiled, and TCRdb retains in-frame clones only, with some absent. The table has approximately 70,000 clones, about 90% seen once; the top ten hold under 7.5%. In germline, CDR1 is MDHEN, CDR2 SYDVKM. The CDR3 totals 15 residues. With 3 bases clipped from V and 2 bases from J, the junction kept 6 bases outside the gene matches. The receptor was derived from an adult with an advanced solid tumor such as melanoma, head and neck, liver or kidney cancer. J is TRBJ2-7 and V is TRBV28; 8 bases fit TRBD1. The source material was CD4+ or CD8+ T cells sorted from blood, sampled in a trial of the OX40 agonist ivuxolimab. The CDR3 loop is CASSFRQGAAYEQYF. For the CDR3, the DNA is TGTGCCAGCAGTTTTCGCCAGGGGGCGGCCTACGAGCAGTACTTC. The variable domain in full, with the rest retrieved from reference TRBV28 and TRBJ2-7, is DVKVTQSSRYLVKRTGEKVFLECVQDMDHENMFWYRQDPGLGLRLIYFSYDVKMKEKGDIPEGYSVSREKKERFSLILESASTNQTSMYLCASSFRQGAAYEQYFGPGTRLTVT.